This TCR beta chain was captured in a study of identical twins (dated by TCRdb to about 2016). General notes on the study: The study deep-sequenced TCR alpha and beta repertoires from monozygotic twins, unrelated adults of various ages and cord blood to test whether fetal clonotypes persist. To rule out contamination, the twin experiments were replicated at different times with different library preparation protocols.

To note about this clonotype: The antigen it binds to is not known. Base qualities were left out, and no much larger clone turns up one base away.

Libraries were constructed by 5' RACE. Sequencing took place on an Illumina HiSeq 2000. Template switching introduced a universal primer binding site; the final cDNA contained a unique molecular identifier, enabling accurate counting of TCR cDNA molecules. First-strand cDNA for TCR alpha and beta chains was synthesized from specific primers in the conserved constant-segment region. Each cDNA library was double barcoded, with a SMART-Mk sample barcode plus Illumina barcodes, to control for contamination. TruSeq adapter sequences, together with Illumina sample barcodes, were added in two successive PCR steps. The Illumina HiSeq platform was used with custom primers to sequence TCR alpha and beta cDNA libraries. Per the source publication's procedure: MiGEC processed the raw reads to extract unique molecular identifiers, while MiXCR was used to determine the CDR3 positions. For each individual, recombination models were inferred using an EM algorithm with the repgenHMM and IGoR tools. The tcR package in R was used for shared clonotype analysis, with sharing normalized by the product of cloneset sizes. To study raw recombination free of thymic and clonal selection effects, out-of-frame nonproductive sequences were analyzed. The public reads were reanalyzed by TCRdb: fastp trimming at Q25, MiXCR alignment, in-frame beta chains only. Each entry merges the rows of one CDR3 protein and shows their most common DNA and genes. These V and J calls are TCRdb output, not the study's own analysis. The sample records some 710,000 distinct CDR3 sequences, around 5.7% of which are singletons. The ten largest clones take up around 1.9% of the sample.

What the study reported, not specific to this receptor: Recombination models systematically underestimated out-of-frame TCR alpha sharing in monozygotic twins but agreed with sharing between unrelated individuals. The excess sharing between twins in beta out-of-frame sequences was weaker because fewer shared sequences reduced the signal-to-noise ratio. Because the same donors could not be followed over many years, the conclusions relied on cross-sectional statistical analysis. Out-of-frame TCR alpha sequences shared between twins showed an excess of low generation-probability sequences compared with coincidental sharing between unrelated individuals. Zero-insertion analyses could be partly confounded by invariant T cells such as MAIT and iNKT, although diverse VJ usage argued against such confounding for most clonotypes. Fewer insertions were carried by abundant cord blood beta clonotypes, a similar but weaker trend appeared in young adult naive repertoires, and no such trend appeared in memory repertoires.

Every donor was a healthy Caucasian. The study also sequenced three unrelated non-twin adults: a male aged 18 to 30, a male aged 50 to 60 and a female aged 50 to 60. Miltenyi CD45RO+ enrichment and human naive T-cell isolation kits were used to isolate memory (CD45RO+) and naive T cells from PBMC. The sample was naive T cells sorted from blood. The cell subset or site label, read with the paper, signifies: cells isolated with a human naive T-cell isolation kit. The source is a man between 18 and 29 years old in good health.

The CDR3 sequence is CSAPGLGGYGYTF. Read as DNA, the sequence is TGCAGCGCCCCGGGCCTCGGCGGGTATGGCTACACCTTC. The rearranged chain carries TRBV29-1 and TRBJ1-2; the D gene cannot be resolved reliably. V sheds 7 bases and J sheds 5 bases, leaving 17 bases between their ends. The germline V gene provides CDR1 SQVTM and CDR2 ANQGSEA. The cysteine opens and the phenylalanine closes a CDR3 of 13 amino acids. Here the CDR3 DNA is all that survives: 39 bases in frame from base 1.